The T cell receptor beta chain described here comes from a study of T cell repertoires in cytomegalovirus infection. TCRdb processed the reads anew with MiXCR; each CDR3 protein has one entry. The sample has over 300,000 distinct CDR3 sequences; over 7.5% are singletons. The CDR3 is 13 residues long. Trimming removed 1 base from V and 3 bases from J, with 7 bases in between. This clonotype has a count of ten or more. The sequencing input was PBMCs. The TCR originated in a human donor in good health (CMV status not recorded). Some clones in this sample may be carry-over from other donors' samples. This chain connects TRBV12-3 or TRBV12-4 to TRBJ2-7; D is uncertain. The chain's CDR3 is CASSLGQHYEQYF. In DNA, the CDR3 is TGTGCCAGCAGTTTAGGGCAGCACTACGAGCAGTACTTC.